The 9 T cell receptor delta chains listed next were all sequenced from one sample in a study of gamma delta lymphoproliferative disorders and STAT genes. TCRdb called clones anew from the multiplex PCR reads with CATT. The repertoire holds under 2,000 delta-chain clones, 2.7% seen once, with about an eighth in the top ten. PBMCs from patients and controls supplied the genomic DNA for sequencing. The sequencing sample was made of blood. The receptors derive from a human donor in good health.

This clone came up a few times. It is likely a read error: a sequence one base away is far more abundant. Additional DNA sequences in this sample encode the identical CDR3. The rearrangement uses TRDV2 and TRDJ1; the D gene is possibly TRDD2 (8 bases). The V gene's germline CDR1 is GEAIGNYY and CDR2 EKD. The CDR3 has 22 residues. The ends were cut back, 3 bases at V and 7 bases at J, with 41 bases in the middle. The CDR3 region has the DNA TGTGCCTGTGACGCCGCCTTCCTAATCAATTCGGATACGCGGACCCCCTCGCTTAAACTCATCTTT. Encoded protein: CACDAAFLINSDTRTPSLKLIF.

Concerning this clone itself: The TCRdb protein comes from a much larger clone and disagrees with this DNA's translation at residue 7, likely due to a read error; the protein given here is derived from the DNA. J is TRDJ1 and V is TRAV38-2/DV8, with 7 bases matching TRDD3. Germline assignment: CDR1 TSESDYY and CDR2 QEAYKQQN. This CDR3 spans 18 amino acids. Trimming took 7 bases from V and 0 from J; bases not matched to a gene: 18. The CDR3 DNA reads as TGTGCTTATCAGGGGGATGCATTGTTCCCTCCTTACACCGATAAACTCATCTTT. It encodes CAYQGDALFPPYTDKLIF.

Regarding this clone: TCRdb shows a much larger clone's protein in place of this DNA's translation, and the two differ at residue 3, likely through a read error; the protein shown is translated from the DNA. V and J are TRDV2 and TRDJ1; 12 bases map to TRDD3. The CDR3 covers 18 residues. In germline, CDR1 is GEAIGNYY, CDR2 EKD. The CDR3, as DNA: TGTGCCTATGACACCGTGAGGCTGGGGGATACGTACACCGATAAACTCATCTTT. It specifies CAYDTVRLGDTYTDKLIF.

This clone was picked up a small number of times. TCRdb lists the protein of a much larger clone for this DNA, which differs at residue 6, so this is likely a read error; the protein given here is translated from the DNA itself. The V gene is TRDV2, the J gene TRDJ1; 7 bases match TRDD3. The CDR3 runs 14 residues. V shed 3 bases and J 3 bases; nucleotides not matched to a gene: 6. Per the germline V gene, CDR1 is GEAIGNYY and CDR2 is EKD. CDR3 DNA sequence: TGTGCCTGTGACCCGATGGGGGAATCCGATAAACTCATCTTT. This encodes CACDPMGESDKLIF.

By frequency in the sample, this clone is large. This chain connects TRDV1 to TRDJ1; D uncertain. V lost 2 bases to trimming and J lost 2 bases, with 18 bases between them. CDR1 and CDR2 from the germline V gene are TSWWSYY and QGS. CDR3 length: 17 amino acids. For the CDR3, the DNA is TGTGCTCTTGGGGAAACACCGTTTGTCCTCTCAACCGATAAACTCATCTTT. This encodes CALGETPFVLSTDKLIF.

This clone turned up a few times. This likely reflects a read error, since a far larger clone is one base away. Distinct nucleotide sequences in the sample also encode this CDR3. This rearrangement joins TRDV1 to TRDJ1; 7 bases align to TRDD3. Germline CDR1 reads TSWWSYY; CDR2 reads QGS. V shed 1 base, J shed 4 bases, and the junction held 18 bases outside the gene matches. There are 19 residues in the CDR3. The CDR3 sequence is CALGEPARWIRGRRDKLIF. DNA of the CDR3: TGTGCTCTTGGGGAACCGGCGAGGTGGATACGCGGTCGTCGCGATAAACTCATCTTT.

As for this clone: TCRdb attributes to this sequence the protein of a much larger clone, which differs from the DNA translation at residue 11; a read error is likely, and the protein displayed is translated from the DNA. The chain carries TRDV2 and TRDJ1; 11 nucleotides match TRDD3. Trimming cost V 3 bases and J 3 bases; bases outside gene matches: 11. This CDR3 contains 17 residues. CDR1 is GEAIGNYY, CDR2 EKD, per germline. CDR3 DNA: TGTGCCTGTGACTCCTTGCTGGGGGATACAATGTCCGATAAACTCATCTTT. This translates into CACDSLLGDTMSDKLIF.

This clone has just a few counts. Only one base separates this from a far larger clonotype, so it likely reflects a read error. This sample includes further DNA sequences coding for the same CDR3. The genes are TRDV2 and TRDJ1; 13 bases match TRDD3. V was clipped by 0 bases and J by 0 bases; unmatched bases: 9. Germline CDR1 is GEAIGNYY and CDR2 is EKD. The CDR3 is 19 residues long. The CDR3 sequence is CACDTLVLGDTHYTDKLIF. The CDR3 DNA is TGTGCCTGTGACACCCTAGTACTGGGGGATACGCATTACACCGATAAACTCATCTTT.

The table lists this clone with a few counts. A read error likely explains this, since a far larger clone differs by one base. The same CDR3 arises from other DNA sequences in this sample as well. The CDR3 sequence: CAFQRPIYWGILRPHTDKLIF. The CDR3 DNA reads as TGCGCCTTTCAACGTCCGATCTACTGGGGGATTCTAAGGCCCCACACCGATAAACTCATCTTT. The V call is TRDV3, the J call TRDJ1, with 10 nucleotides matching TRDD3. Germline CDR1 reads TVYSNPD; CDR2 reads GDNSRS (reference sequence). This CDR3 spans 21 amino acids.